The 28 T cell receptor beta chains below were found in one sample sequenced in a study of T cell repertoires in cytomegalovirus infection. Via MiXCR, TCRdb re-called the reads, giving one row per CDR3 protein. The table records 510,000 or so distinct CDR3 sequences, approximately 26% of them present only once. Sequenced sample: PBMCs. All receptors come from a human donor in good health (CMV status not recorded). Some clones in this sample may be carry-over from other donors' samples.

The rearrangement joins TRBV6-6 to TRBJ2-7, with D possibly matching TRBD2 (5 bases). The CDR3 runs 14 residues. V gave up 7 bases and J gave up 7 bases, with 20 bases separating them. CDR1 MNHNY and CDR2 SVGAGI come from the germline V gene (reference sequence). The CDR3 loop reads CASTPVEARIEQYF. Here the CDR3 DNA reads TGTGCCAGCACCCCAGTGGAGGCCCGTATAGAGCAGTACTTC.

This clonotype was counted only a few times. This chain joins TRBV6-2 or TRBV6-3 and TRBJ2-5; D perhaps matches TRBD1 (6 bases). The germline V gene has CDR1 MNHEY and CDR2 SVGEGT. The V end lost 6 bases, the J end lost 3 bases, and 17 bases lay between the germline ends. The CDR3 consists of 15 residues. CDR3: CASSRQPRTEETQYF. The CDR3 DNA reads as TGTGCCAGCAGCCGACAGCCTAGGACAGAAGAGACCCAGTACTTC.

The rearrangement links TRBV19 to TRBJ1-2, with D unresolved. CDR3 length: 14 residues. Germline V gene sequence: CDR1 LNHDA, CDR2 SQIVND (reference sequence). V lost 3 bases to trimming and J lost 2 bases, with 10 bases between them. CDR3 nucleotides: TGTGCCAGTAGTATTGTGGGAGGGAACTATGGCTACACCTTC. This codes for CASSIVGGNYGYTF.

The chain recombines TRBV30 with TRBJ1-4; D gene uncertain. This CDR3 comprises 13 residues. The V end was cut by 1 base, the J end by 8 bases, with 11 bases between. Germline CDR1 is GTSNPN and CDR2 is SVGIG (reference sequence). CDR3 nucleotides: TGTGCCTGGAGTGGAGATTTAGGGGAAAAACTGTTTTTT. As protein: CAWSGDLGEKLFF.

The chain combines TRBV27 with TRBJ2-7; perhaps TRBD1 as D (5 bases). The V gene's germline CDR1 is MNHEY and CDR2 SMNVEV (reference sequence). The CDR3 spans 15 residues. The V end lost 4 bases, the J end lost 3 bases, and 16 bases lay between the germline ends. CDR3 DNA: TGTGCCAGCAGTTGCTCAGGGCATTGTATCTACGAGCAGTACGTC. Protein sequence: CASSCSGHCIYEQYV.

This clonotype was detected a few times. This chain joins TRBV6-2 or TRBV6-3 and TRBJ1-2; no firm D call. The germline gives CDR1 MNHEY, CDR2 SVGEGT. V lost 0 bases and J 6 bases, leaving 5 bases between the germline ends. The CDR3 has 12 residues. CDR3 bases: TGTGCCAGCAGTTACTCAGGAGATGGCTACACCTTC. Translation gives CASSYSGDGYTF.

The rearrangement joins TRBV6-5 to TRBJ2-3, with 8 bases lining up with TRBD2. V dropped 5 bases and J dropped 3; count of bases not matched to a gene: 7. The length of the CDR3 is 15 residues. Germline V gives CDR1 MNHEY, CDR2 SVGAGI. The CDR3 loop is CASSPRPGGTDTQYF. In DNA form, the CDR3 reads TGTGCCAGCAGTCCCCGTCCGGGGGGGACAGATACGCAGTATTTT.

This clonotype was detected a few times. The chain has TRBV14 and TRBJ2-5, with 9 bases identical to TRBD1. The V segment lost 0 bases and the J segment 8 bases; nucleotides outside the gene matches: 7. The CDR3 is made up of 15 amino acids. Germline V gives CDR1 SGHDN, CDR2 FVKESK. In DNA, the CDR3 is TGTGCCAGCAGCCAAGATACGGACAGGGGAATTACCCAGTACTTC. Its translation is CASSQDTDRGITQYF.

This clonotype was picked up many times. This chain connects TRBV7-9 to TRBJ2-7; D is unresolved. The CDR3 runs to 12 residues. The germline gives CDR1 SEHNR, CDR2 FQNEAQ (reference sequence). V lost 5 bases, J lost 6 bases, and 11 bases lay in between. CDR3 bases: TGTGCCAGCAGCGCCGTGGCGGCCGAGCAGTACGTC. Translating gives CASSAVAAEQYV.

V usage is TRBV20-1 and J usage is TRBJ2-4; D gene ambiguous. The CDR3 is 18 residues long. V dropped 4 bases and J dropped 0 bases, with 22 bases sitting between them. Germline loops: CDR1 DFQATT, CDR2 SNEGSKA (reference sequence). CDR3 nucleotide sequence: TGCAGTGCTAAACAAAATCTTTTTAATCCCTTAGCCAAAAACATTCAGTACTTC. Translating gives CSAKQNLFNPLAKNIQYF.

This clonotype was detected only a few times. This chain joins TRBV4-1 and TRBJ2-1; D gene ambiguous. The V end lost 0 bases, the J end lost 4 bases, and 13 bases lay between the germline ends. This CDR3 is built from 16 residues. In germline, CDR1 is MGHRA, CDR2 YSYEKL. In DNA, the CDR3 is TGCGCCAGCAGCCAAGACCGGGCACTGAAATACAATGAGCAGTTCTTC. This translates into CASSQDRALKYNEQFF.

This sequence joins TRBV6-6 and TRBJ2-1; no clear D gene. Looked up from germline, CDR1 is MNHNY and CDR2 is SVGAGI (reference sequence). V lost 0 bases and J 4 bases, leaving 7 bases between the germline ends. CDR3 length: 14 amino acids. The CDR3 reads CASSYSRHYNEQFF. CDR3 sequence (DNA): TGTGCCAGCAGTTACTCACGCCATTACAATGAGCAGTTCTTC.

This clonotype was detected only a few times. CDR3 in amino acids: CASSLGRVTGELFF. In DNA form, the CDR3 reads TGTGCCAGCAGTTTAGGCAGGGTAACCGGGGAGCTGTTTTTT. The chain combines TRBV12-3 or TRBV12-4 with TRBJ2-2; TRBD1 is a possible D gene (5 bases). The CDR3 is made up of 14 amino acids. With 1 base removed from V and 5 bases from J, the gap between germline ends came to 8 bases.

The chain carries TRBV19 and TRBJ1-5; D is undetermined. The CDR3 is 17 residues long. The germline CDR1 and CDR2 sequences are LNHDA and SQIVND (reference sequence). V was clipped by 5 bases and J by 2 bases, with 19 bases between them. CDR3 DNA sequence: TGTGCCAGTAGTCCCCTCGTGGTGGGGAGAGGCAATCAGCCCCAGCATTTT. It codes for CASSPLVVGRGNQPQHF. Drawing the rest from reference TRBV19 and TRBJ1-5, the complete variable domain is DGGITQSPKYLFRKEGQNVTLSCEQNLNHDAMYWYRQDPGQGLRLIYYSQIVNDFQKGDIAEGYSVSREKKESFPLTVTSAQKNPTAFYLCASSPLVVGRGNQPQHFGDGTRLSIL.

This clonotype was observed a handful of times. CDR3 sequence (DNA): TGTGCCAGCAGTCGACCGTCTTATACTTATGGCTACACCTTC. As protein: CASSRPSYTYGYTF. The chain recombines TRBV7-9 with TRBJ1-2; D uncertain. This CDR3 spans 14 amino acids. Germline assignment: CDR1 SEHNR and CDR2 FQNEAQ (reference sequence). Trimming cost V 6 bases and J 5 bases, with 16 bases left between them.

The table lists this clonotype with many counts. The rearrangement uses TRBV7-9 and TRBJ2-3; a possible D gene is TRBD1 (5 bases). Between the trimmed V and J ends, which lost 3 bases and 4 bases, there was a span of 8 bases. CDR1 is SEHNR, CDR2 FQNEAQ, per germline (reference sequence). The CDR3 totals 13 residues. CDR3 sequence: CASSLSGSDTQYF. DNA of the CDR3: TGTGCCAGCAGCTTGTCAGGGTCAGATACGCAGTATTTT.

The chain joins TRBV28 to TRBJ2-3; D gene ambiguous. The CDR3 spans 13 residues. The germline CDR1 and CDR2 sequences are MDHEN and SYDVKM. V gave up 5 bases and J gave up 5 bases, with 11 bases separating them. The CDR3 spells CASSPHDQDTQYF. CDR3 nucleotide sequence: TGTGCCAGCAGTCCCCACGACCAAGATACGCAGTATTTT.

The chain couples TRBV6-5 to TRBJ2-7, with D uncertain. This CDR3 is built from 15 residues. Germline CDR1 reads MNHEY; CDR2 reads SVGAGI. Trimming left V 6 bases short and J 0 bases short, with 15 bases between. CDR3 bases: TGTGCCAGCAGCTCGGACCAAGTGACCTCCTACGAGCAGTACTTC. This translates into CASSSDQVTSYEQYF.

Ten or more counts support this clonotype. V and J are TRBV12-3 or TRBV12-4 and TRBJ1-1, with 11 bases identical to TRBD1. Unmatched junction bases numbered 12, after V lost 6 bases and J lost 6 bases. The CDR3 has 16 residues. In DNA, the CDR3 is TGTGCCAGCAGCACTCCCGGGACAGGGGGTAGCGCTGAAGCTTTCTTT. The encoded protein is CASSTPGTGGSAEAFF.

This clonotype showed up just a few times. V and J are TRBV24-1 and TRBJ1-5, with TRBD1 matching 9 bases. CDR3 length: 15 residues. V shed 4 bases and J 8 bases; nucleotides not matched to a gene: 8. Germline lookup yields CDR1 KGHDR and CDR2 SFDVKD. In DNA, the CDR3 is TGTGCCACCAGTGAGCCTGGACAGGGGTTTGAGCCCCAGCATTTT. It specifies CATSEPGQGFEPQHF.

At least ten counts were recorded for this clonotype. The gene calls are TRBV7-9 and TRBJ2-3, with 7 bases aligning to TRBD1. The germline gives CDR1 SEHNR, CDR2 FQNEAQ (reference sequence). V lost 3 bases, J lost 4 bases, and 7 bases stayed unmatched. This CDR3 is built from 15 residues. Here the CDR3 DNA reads TGTGCCAGCAGCTTCCGGGACAGAGCCCCAGATACGCAGTATTTT. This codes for CASSFRDRAPDTQYF.

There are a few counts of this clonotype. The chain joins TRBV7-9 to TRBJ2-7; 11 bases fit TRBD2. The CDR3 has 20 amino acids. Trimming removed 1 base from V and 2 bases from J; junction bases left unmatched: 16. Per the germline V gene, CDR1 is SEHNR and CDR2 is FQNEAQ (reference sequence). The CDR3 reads CASSLGPTSGMPALTYEQYF. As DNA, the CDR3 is TGTGCCAGCAGCTTAGGCCCGACTAGCGGGATGCCCGCATTAACCTACGAGCAGTACTTC.

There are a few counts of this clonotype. The DNA of the CDR3 is TGTGCCAGCACCACTACCCTCCAGGGGGCCTATGGCTACACCTTC. Protein: CASTTTLQGAYGYTF. This chain uses TRBV5-5 with TRBJ1-2, with 8 nucleotides matching TRBD1. V trimming: 6 bases; J trimming: 4 bases; junction bases outside the gene matches: 11. The CDR3 extends over 15 amino acids. Germline CDR1 is SGHKS and CDR2 is YYEKEE (reference sequence). Variable domain in full (rest from reference TRBV5-5 and TRBJ1-2): DAGVTQSPTHLIKTRGQQVTLRCSPISGHKSVSWYQQVLGQGPQFIFQYYEKEERGRGNFPDRFSARQFPNYSSELNVNALLLGDSALYLCASTTTLQGAYGYTFGSGTRLTVV.

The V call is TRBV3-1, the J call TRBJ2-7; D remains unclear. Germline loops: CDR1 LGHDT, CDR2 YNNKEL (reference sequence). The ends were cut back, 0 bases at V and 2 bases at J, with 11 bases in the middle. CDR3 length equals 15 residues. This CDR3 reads CASSQDVVAPYEQYF. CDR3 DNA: TGTGCCAGCAGCCAAGATGTAGTAGCTCCCTACGAGCAGTACTTC.

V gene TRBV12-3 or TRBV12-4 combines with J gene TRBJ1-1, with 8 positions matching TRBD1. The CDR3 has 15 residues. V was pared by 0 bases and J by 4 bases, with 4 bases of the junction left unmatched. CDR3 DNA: TGTGCCAGCAGTTTAGCTGGACAGGGAAGCACTGAAGCTTTCTTT. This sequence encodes CASSLAGQGSTEAFF.

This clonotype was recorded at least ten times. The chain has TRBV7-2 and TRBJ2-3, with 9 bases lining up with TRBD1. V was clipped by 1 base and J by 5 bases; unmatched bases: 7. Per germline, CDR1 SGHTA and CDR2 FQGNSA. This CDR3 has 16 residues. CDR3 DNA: TGTGCCAGCAGCTTAGGAAGGACAGGGGTGGGAGATACGCAGTATTTT. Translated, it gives CASSLGRTGVGDTQYF.

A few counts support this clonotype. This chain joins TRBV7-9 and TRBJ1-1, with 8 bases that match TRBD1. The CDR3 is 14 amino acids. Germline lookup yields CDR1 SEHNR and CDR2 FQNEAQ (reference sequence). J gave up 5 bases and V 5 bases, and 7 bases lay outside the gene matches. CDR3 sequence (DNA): TGTGCCAGCAGCCTTACAGGGGGGTGGACTGAAGCTTTCTTT. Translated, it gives CASSLTGGWTEAFF.

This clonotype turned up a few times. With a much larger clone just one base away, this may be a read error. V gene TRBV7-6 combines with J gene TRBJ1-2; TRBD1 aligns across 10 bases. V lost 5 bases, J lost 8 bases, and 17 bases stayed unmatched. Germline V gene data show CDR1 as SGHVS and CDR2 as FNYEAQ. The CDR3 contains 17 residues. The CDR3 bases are TGTGCCAGCAGCCTGAGTCCCGGGACAGGGGTCGACAAAGGCTACACCTTC. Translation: CASSLSPGTGVDKGYTF.